The entry below gives a single T cell receptor (beta chain) sequence along with its context. The antigen is unknown. This entry comes from a study of T cell repertoires in cytomegalovirus infection. Overall study: Evidence of both CMV infection and a matching HLA type came from public TCR beta signatures.

The CDR3 has 14 residues. Germline V gene data show CDR1 as SGHRS and CDR2 as YFSETQ. The ends were cut back, 5 bases at V and 0 bases at J, with 10 bases in the middle. The study's findings and limits: It was HLA-C-restricted CMV-specific TCR beta clonotypes that dominated the response ex vivo. Totalled public TCR beta family frequency picked out people who carried CMV plus the relevant HLA.

TCRdb reanalysed the reads using MiXCR and keeps one entry per CDR3 protein. The top ten hold 14% of the sample, which has 250,000 to 300,000 distinct CDR3 sequences, about 23% seen once. This chain links TRBV5-1 with TRBJ2-3, with D perhaps matching TRBD1 (6 bases). The sequencing sample was made of PBMCs. The clonotype comes from a human donor in good health (CMV status not recorded). Some clones in this sample may be carry-over from other donors' samples. This chain's CDR3 is CASRQGSSTDTQYF. For the CDR3, the DNA is TGCGCCAGCAGACAGGGATCTAGCACAGATACGCAGTATTTT. The whole variable domain, filled in from reference TRBV5-1 and TRBJ2-3, reads KAGVTQTPRYLIKTRGQQVTLSCSPISGHRSVSWYQQTPGQGLQFLFEYFSETQRNKGNFPGRFSGRQFSNSRSEMNVSTLELGDSALYLCASRQGSSTDTQYFGPGTRLTVL.